The 30 T cell receptor beta chains below come from one sample, sequenced in a study of T-cell reconstitution after alpha-beta-depleted transplantation in children. Molecular barcoding with unique molecular identifiers was used for the TCRbeta library. TCRdb itself ran the PCR reads through MiXCR, one entry per CDR3 protein. The sample contains about 640,000 distinct CDR3 sequences, roughly 17% of which appear only once. Material: PBMCs from the stem cell graft donor, obtained from the stem cell graft. Source of these receptors: a human donor who donated a stem cell graft to a child with acute myeloid leukemia.

This clonotype occurred many times. The chain carries TRBV20-1 and TRBJ2-7; D gene uncertain. Per the germline V gene, CDR1 is DFQATT and CDR2 is SNEGSKA (reference sequence). V shed 0 bases and J shed 2 bases, with 5 bases lying between them. This CDR3 spans 12 amino acids. This CDR3 is CSARDWTYEQYF. DNA for the CDR3: TGCAGTGCTAGAGATTGGACCTACGAGCAGTACTTC.

J is TRBJ1-1 and V is TRBV4-3; maybe TRBD1 (5 bases). From germline, CDR1 is LGHNA and CDR2 YSLEER. The CDR3 length is 15 residues. V lost 3 bases and J lost 4, with 15 bases in between. CDR3 in amino acids: CASSHIGVTSTEAFF. DNA of the CDR3: TGCGCCAGCAGCCACATAGGGGTGACGAGCACTGAAGCTTTCTTT.

This sequence joins TRBV6-2 or TRBV6-3 and TRBJ1-2, with 8 bases identical to TRBD1. The germline CDR1 and CDR2 sequences are MNHEY and SVGEGT. The V gene end was trimmed by 6 bases and the J gene end by 6 bases; junction bases not matched to a gene: 6. The CDR3 is 13 amino acids. CDR3 residues: CASSRDRGNGYTF. CDR3 bases: TGTGCCAGCAGCAGAGACAGGGGAAATGGCTACACCTTC.

This clonotype was counted at least ten times. The V and J genes are TRBV12-3 or TRBV12-4 and TRBJ1-2, with a possible D match to TRBD1 (5 bases). The CDR3 length is 16 residues. V lost 3 bases and J 8 bases, leaving 22 bases between the germline ends. The CDR3 nucleotides are TGTGCCAGCAGTTTGAGGACGCAAGGGGTGCTGGTCGGCTACACCTTC. It codes for CASSLRTQGVLVGYTF.

This clonotype was counted a few times. The chain employs TRBV14 and TRBJ2-7; TRBD1 or TRBD2 may be the D gene (6 bases each). CDR1 SGHDN and CDR2 FVKESK come from the germline V gene. Trimming took 9 bases from V and 1 from J, leaving 16 bases between them. This CDR3 contains 14 residues. The CDR3 bases are TGTGCCAGTAGCTACCAAGGGGGGTCCTACGAGCAGTACTTC. This encodes CASSYQGGSYEQYF. Full variable domain (remainder filled in from reference TRBV14 and TRBJ2-7): EAGVTQFPSHSVIEKGQTVTLRCDPISGHDNLYWYRRVMGKEIKFLLHFVKESKQDESGMPNNRFLAERTGGTYSTLKVQPAELEDSGVYFCASSYQGGSYEQYFGPGTRLTVT.

The sample holds a few counts of this clonotype. The chain recombines TRBV7-6 with TRBJ2-3; no clear D gene. Germline V gives CDR1 SGHVS, CDR2 FNYEAQ. The CDR3 runs to 15 residues. The V gene lost 5 bases and the J gene lost 2 bases, with 14 bases spanning the gap. CDR3 DNA sequence: TGTGCCAGCAGCCTCAGCTTATCGTACACAGATACGCAGTATTTT. Amino acid sequence: CASSLSLSYTDTQYF.

This clonotype has at least ten counts. V is TRBV15 and J is TRBJ2-1, with D hard to call. The CDR3 has 16 residues. V was clipped by 1 base and J by 2 bases, with 12 bases between them. The germline V gene has CDR1 LNHNV and CDR2 YYDKDF (reference sequence). The CDR3 region is CATSRGARLTYNEQFF. CDR3 sequence (DNA): TGTGCCACCAGCAGAGGGGCCAGGCTGACCTACAATGAGCAGTTCTTC.

V usage is TRBV30 and J usage is TRBJ2-3, with D perhaps matching TRBD2 (6 bases). This CDR3 spans 17 amino acids. V was shortened by 0 bases and J by 2 bases, with 18 bases between the two germline ends. CDR1 GTSNPN and CDR2 SVGIG come from the germline V gene (reference sequence). The DNA for the CDR3 is TGTGCCTGGAGTGTACCCTCAGTCGCGCGGGACACAGATACGCAGTATTTT. It yields the protein CAWSVPSVARDTDTQYF.

Ten or more counts support this clonotype. J is TRBJ2-3 and V is TRBV29-1, with TRBD1 matching 9 bases. J gave up 0 bases and V 7 bases, and 8 bases lay outside the gene matches. Per germline, CDR1 SQVTM and CDR2 ANQGSEA. The CDR3 runs to 15 residues. CDR3 sequence: CSAADRGESTDTQYF. CDR3 DNA sequence: TGCAGCGCTGCGGACAGGGGAGAAAGCACAGATACGCAGTATTTT.

The sample holds a few counts of this clonotype. V and J are TRBV7-2 and TRBJ2-2; no definite D call. Germline V gene lookup returns CDR1 SGHTA and CDR2 FQGNSA. V was trimmed by 1 base and J by 5 bases, leaving 8 bases between them. The CDR3 is 14 residues long. The CDR3 DNA reads as TGTGCCAGCAGCTTAGTCTACCTTACCGGGGAGCTGTTTTTT. Translating it yields CASSLVYLTGELFF.

The table lists this clonotype with many counts. The chain is built from TRBV6-6 and TRBJ1-1, with D unresolved. V gave up 7 bases and J gave up 0 bases, with 9 bases separating them. The CDR3 sequence is 13 residues long. CDR1 and CDR2 (germline): MNHNY, SVGAGI (reference sequence). CDR3 sequence (DNA): TGTGCCAGCATAGAGGTCATGAACACTGAAGCTTTCTTT. Amino acid sequence: CASIEVMNTEAFF.

Worth noting for this clonotype: Sequence at one end of the junction differs from germline and may be a read error. The CDR3: CAISPGRLGYGYTF. The CDR3 region has the DNA TGTGCCATCAGCCCCGGGCGCCTCGGCTATGGCTACACCTTC. The J gene is TRBJ1-2, the V gene TRBV4-2; D gene uncertain. CDR3 size: 14 residues. The germline V gene encodes CDR1 LGHNA and CDR2 YNFKEQ.

The chain is built from TRBV28 and TRBJ2-6, with D perhaps TRBD2 (5 bases). The CDR3 is made up of 14 amino acids. Deletions cut 10 bases from V and 4 bases from J, with 14 bases between. CDR1 and CDR2 from the germline V gene are MDHEN and SYDVKM. This CDR3 is CAIRRTPGANVLTF. The CDR3 region has the DNA TGTGCCATCCGCCGGACTCCAGGGGCCAACGTCCTGACTTTC.

This clonotype was seen at least ten times. The V call is TRBV20-1, the J call TRBJ1-1, with D hard to call. Germline loops: CDR1 DFQATT, CDR2 SNEGSKA (reference sequence). Between the trimmed V and J ends, which lost 2 bases and 1 base, there was a span of 14 bases. The CDR3 is made up of 15 amino acids. The chain's CDR3 is CSARKGAGGNTEAFF. In nucleotides, the CDR3 is TGCAGTGCTAGAAAAGGAGCTGGAGGGAACACTGAAGCTTTCTTT.

This clonotype was counted between two and nine times. The V and J genes are TRBV7-2 and TRBJ2-3, with 8 positions matching TRBD2. V lost 5 bases and J lost 3; bases outside the gene matches: 7. The CDR3 runs to 15 residues. The germline V gene has CDR1 SGHTA and CDR2 FQGNSA. The CDR3 sequence: CASSTGLGETDTQYF. The CDR3 coding sequence is TGTGCCAGCAGCACGGGACTAGGGGAGACAGATACGCAGTATTTT.

This clonotype has a handful of counts. This chain connects TRBV4-2 to TRBJ1-2; 7 bases are shared with TRBD1. The CDR3 is made up of 14 amino acids. Germline V gene sequence: CDR1 LGHNA, CDR2 YNFKEQ. V was clipped by 2 bases and J by 6 bases; unmatched bases: 6. The CDR3 DNA sequence: TGTGCCAGCAGCCAATCCGGGACAGCCGATGGCTACACCTTC. It specifies CASSQSGTADGYTF.

This clonotype came up many times. The rearrangement links TRBV7-2 to TRBJ2-1; D is ambiguous. V gave up 5 bases and J gave up 9 bases, with 14 bases separating them. CDR1 and CDR2 from the germline V gene are SGHTA and FQGNSA. The CDR3 has 13 amino acids. The CDR3 nucleotides read TGTGCCAGCAGCCCCCCCCCGGCCGGTGAGCAGTTCTTC. It encodes CASSPPPAGEQFF.

The chain is built from TRBV20-1 and TRBJ2-1; D remains ambiguous. The V and J ends lost 1 base and 3 bases respectively, with 7 bases between them. Germline CDR1 is DFQATT and CDR2 is SNEGSKA (reference sequence). This CDR3 region has 13 residues. The CDR3: CSARAVDYNEQFF. CDR3 bases: TGCAGTGCTAGAGCGGTGGACTACAATGAGCAGTTCTTC.

This sequence joins TRBV11-2 and TRBJ1-1, with D possibly matching TRBD1 (5 bases). The V gene's germline CDR1 is SGHAT and CDR2 FQNNGV. The germline V and J ends were trimmed by 2 bases and 0 bases, with 22 bases remaining between them. The CDR3 spans 19 residues. CDR3 protein: CASSLKSGRDHHLNTEAFF. In nucleotides, the CDR3 is TGTGCCAGCAGCTTAAAAAGCGGCAGGGACCACCACTTGAACACTGAAGCTTTCTTT.

Ten or more counts support this clonotype. The V gene is TRBV20-1, the J gene TRBJ1-5, with TRBD1 as a possible D gene (5 bases). V was trimmed by 6 bases and J by 4 bases, leaving 19 bases between them. The length of the CDR3 is 15 residues. Germline V gives CDR1 DFQATT, CDR2 SNEGSKA (reference sequence). The CDR3 nucleotides are TGCAGTGCAGCGGCCTTCCCCCAGGGTAATCAGCCCCAGCATTTT. Protein product: CSAAAFPQGNQPQHF.

This clonotype was observed many times. The chain recombines TRBV11-2 with TRBJ2-1; TRBD2 aligns across 7 bases. CDR3 length equals 15 residues. Germline V lookup: CDR1 SGHAT, CDR2 FQNNGV. V was pared by 3 bases and J by 3 bases, with 5 bases of the junction left unmatched. The CDR3 nucleotides read TGTGCCAGCAGCTTCATACCGGGGGGCTACAATGAGCAGTTCTTC. Translated, it gives CASSFIPGGYNEQFF. The whole variable domain, remainder taken from reference TRBV11-2 and TRBJ2-1, is EAGVAQSPRYKIIEKRQSVAFWCNPISGHATLYWYQQILGQGPKLLIQFQNNGVVDDSQLPKDRFSAERLKGVDSTLKIQPAKLEDSAVYLCASSFIPGGYNEQFFGPGTRLTVL.

This clonotype has a count of ten or more. This chain links TRBV20-1 with TRBJ2-1, with a weak D call TRBD1 (5 bases). The CDR3 has 11 residues. The V gene's germline CDR1 is DFQATT and CDR2 SNEGSKA (reference sequence). V was clipped by 5 bases and J by 5 bases, with 7 bases between them. The DNA of the CDR3 is TGCAGTGCTGACAGCAACAATGAGCAGTTCTTC. This translates into CSADSNNEQFF.

This clonotype appeared many times. V usage is TRBV20-1 and J usage is TRBJ1-1; D is uncertain. Germline V gives CDR1 DFQATT, CDR2 SNEGSKA (reference sequence). The CDR3 runs to 10 residues. The V gene lost 6 bases and the J gene lost 11 bases, with 13 bases spanning the gap. The CDR3 spells CSARHRRAFF. CDR3 sequence (DNA): TGCAGTGCCCGTCACCGGAGGGCTTTCTTT.

This clonotype was seen repeatedly, ten times or more. The chain couples TRBV29-1 to TRBJ1-2; 10 bases fit TRBD1. The germline V gene encodes CDR1 SQVTM and CDR2 ANQGSEA. Unmatched junction bases numbered 1, after V lost 6 bases and J lost 0 bases. The CDR3 consists of 13 residues. The CDR3: CSVTGGSNYGYTF. The CDR3 bases are TGCAGCGTGACAGGGGGCTCTAACTATGGCTACACCTTC. Based on the CDR3 plus reference TRBV29-1 and TRBJ1-2, the full variable domain is SAVISQKPSRDICQRGTSLTIQCQVDSQVTMMFWYRQQPGQSLTLIATANQGSEATYESGFVIDKFPISRPNLTFSTLTVSNMSPEDSSIYLCSVTGGSNYGYTFGSGTRLTVV.

This clonotype was recorded at least ten times. This chain links TRBV20-1 with TRBJ1-5, with D perhaps matching TRBD1 (5 bases). CDR1 and CDR2 from the germline V gene are DFQATT and SNEGSKA (reference sequence). CDR3 length: 14 residues. Trimming pared 3 bases from V and 3 bases from J, leaving 12 bases between. CDR3 sequence: CSASKGAPNQPQHF. Written as DNA, the CDR3 is TGCAGTGCTAGTAAAGGGGCCCCCAATCAGCCCCAGCATTTT.

This CDR3 is CASSLAGSADTQYF. As DNA, the CDR3 is TGTGCCAGCAGCTTAGCCGGGTCTGCCGATACGCAGTATTTT. The chain employs TRBV7-6 and TRBJ2-3; D not certain. This CDR3 comprises 14 residues. The germline V gene encodes CDR1 SGHVS and CDR2 FNYEAQ. With 0 bases removed from V and 6 bases from J, the gap between germline ends came to 10 bases.

This clonotype was detected ten times or more. The rearrangement uses TRBV5-1 and TRBJ2-7, with 11 bases aligning to TRBD1. J lost 2 bases, V lost 2 bases, and 3 bases had no gene match. Germline V gene lookup returns CDR1 SGHRS and CDR2 YFSETQ. CDR3 size: 15 residues. The CDR3, as DNA: TGCGCCAGCAGCTTCGGGACAGGGGGAGCCTACGAGCAGTACGTC. This sequence encodes CASSFGTGGAYEQYV.

This clonotype was seen at least ten times. The gene calls are TRBV20-1 and TRBJ1-5; D perhaps matches TRBD1 (5 bases). Trimming left V 3 bases short and J 7 bases short, with 10 bases between. The CDR3 loop spans 12 amino acids. Germline V gene data show CDR1 as DFQATT and CDR2 as SNEGSKA (reference sequence). Here the CDR3 reads CSASQGEQPQHF. The CDR3 nucleotides are TGCAGTGCTAGTCAGGGTGAACAGCCCCAGCATTTT.

This clonotype was picked up many times. Here the CDR3 DNA reads TGTGCCAGCAGGACTGACGTCTCGTCCTACAATGAGCAGTTCTTC. Protein sequence: CASRTDVSSYNEQFF. The chain carries TRBV7-2 and TRBJ2-1; D remains ambiguous. This CDR3 spans 15 amino acids. V dropped 6 bases and J dropped 1 base, with 13 bases sitting between them. Per the germline V gene, CDR1 is SGHTA and CDR2 is FQGNSA.

In this sample, this clonotype turned up many times. The chain is built from TRBV6-5 and TRBJ1-5, with D tentatively TRBD1 (6 bases). Germline V gene lookup returns CDR1 MNHEY and CDR2 SVGAGI. This CDR3 is 17 amino acids long. The V and J ends lost 0 bases and 0 bases respectively, with 12 bases between them. Here the CDR3 reads CASSYSRGGTSNQPQHF. The CDR3 coding sequence is TGTGCCAGCAGTTACTCGAGAGGGGGGACTAGCAATCAGCCCCAGCATTTT.